Sequencing of this TCR beta chain was carried out in a study of cytomegalovirus exposure and HLA in healthy donors (TCRdb year 2017). In the study overall: In an earlier analysis of about 560 of the donors, around 290 Gb of sequence data and 100 million or so unique TCR beta sequences from 180 million or so T cells were reported. In a later analysis, previously published TCR beta repertoires from 500 to 750 donors were re-analyzed and high-resolution HLA genotyping was added so that TCR occurrence patterns could be studied. Several DR-DQ haplotypes were treated as single units for association and clustering because of strong linkage in the cohort. Genome-wide SNP genotypes for about 55% of the 666 donors were used in a later genetic analysis, which treated that subset as a discovery cohort. Both class I and class II loci were covered by HLA typing, at four-digit resolution. In the later analysis, no new phenotypic data were used to find candidate immune exposures; instead, reliance was placed on TCR beta sequences and their occurrence across donors. The T cell repertoires of some 700 subjects were profiled by immunosequencing and related to cytomegalovirus serostatus. In addition to the first cohort of 666 subjects, a separate validation cohort of 120 different subjects was used. Among the roughly 430 genotyped donors, around 81% belonged to the genetic ancestry cluster associated with self-reported Caucasian donors. Donor age, sex, ethnicity and CMV serostatus were compiled alongside the repertoire data. To decide whether each TCR beta V gene segment behaved as functional or pseudogenic, an earlier analysis of several hundred of the donors relied on high-throughput TCR beta sequencing. To predict cytomegalovirus infection status, the study combined high-throughput TCR immunosequencing, statistical association of individual TCRs with disease status, and machine learning. The study aimed to test whether signatures of past pathogen exposure could be identified by cataloging public T cell receptors. Every repertoire in the discovery cohort had been generated on one and the same sequencing platform. Roughly 300 gigabases of sequencing data and roughly 80 million unique TCR sequences made up an early release that covered nearly 650 HLA-typed donors. Typing coverage varied by locus: about 629-630 donors for A, B, C, DRB1 and DQB1; approximately 500 for DQA1; around 610 for DPA1; around 490 for DPB1. On average, 235,054 unique TCR beta nucleotide sequences were sequenced per donor among several hundred genotyped donors of the cohort, with roughly 18% of those sequences being non-productive. Overall results and qualifications from the work: Strong co-occurrence of HLA alleles, especially DR and DQ, made assigning TCR associations to individual alleles difficult. Linkage disequilibrium might explain the correlated functional status among segregating V segments, but an unknown experimental factor could not be excluded. In a later analysis, HLA-associated TCR beta chains showed more clonal expansion and lower generation probabilities than non-associated chains that were equally common. In both the original and validation cohorts, the classifier was reported to diagnose cytomegalovirus status with high specificity and sensitivity. Most CMV-associated TCR beta chains appeared to be HLA-restricted in a later analysis, and the HLA associations seemed to be driven largely by CMV exposure. Because counts were too low, fewer than 20 rarely observed V segments, including chromosome 9 orphons, were excluded from the earlier analysis of fewer than 650 of the donors. A later analysis reported that several top co-occurrence clusters appeared linked to parvovirus B19, influenza, CMV and Epstein-Barr virus. For the cohort, immune exposure information was limited to CMV serostatus. Broadly in line with IMGT annotations, most TCR beta V segments showed up in productive rearrangements about 87% or about 30% of the time in an earlier analysis of approximately 640 of the donors. A total of 164 TCR beta chains were listed by the study as associated with cytomegalovirus. In a later genetic analysis, fewer N-insertions in productive TCRs were reported among donors in an Asian-associated ancestry cluster than the approximately 670-donor mean. Three of the identified cytomegalovirus-associated TCR beta chains were confirmed in vitro to be specific for cytomegalovirus antigens. Because HLA typing was missing for some donors at each locus, association tests included only the typed subset. Across donors, most TCR sequences were observed very rarely, whereas some public TCRs were present in many individuals. At a false discovery rate of 0.05, a later analysis linked 16,951 TCR beta sequences to specific HLA alleles. Some IMGT-functional V segments, including TRBV6-2 and TRBV6-3, could not be told apart with the 87-base-pair reads, so those segments were excluded. A later analysis found that TCR association rates varied across HLA loci, with DRB1 alleles showing the most associated TCRs and HLA-C alleles the fewest. An association between a missense DCLRE1C variant and V-gene and J-gene trimming of TCR beta chains was found in a later genetic analysis and replicated in an independent cohort. A further reported finding was that TCR beta sequences accurately predicted the HLA-A and HLA-B alleles for most subjects in the first cohort. The cohort was sequenced for TCR beta chains only, and without alpha or paired-chain data the features that could be detected were limited. The sequencing pipeline was judged likely to have produced a cluster of highly shared sequence variants as a technical artifact. Presence/absence analyses assumed roughly uniform sequencing depth across donors, an assumption that may not hold. The authors suggested that the approach could potentially be generalized to other disease states and immunological phenotypes.

The germline V gene sets CDR1 to SGDLS and CDR2 to YYNGEE. From cysteine to phenylalanine, the CDR3 is 15 amino acids long. Here the CDR3 DNA is all that survives: 45 bases in frame from base 1. Trimming costs V 5 bases and J 8 bases, and their ends lie 22 bases apart. As for this clone: Which antigen it targets is not known.

In total, fewer than 750 healthy bone marrow donors made up the cohort. Cohort members were all nominally healthy when sampled, although unrecorded immune exposures were likely present. The donor tested CMV seronegative and was one of the 352 seronegative cohort members. A peripheral blood sample was collected from each donor, and TCR beta sequencing was performed on peripheral blood mononuclear cells. The Qiagen DNeasy Blood Extraction Kit was used to extract genomic DNA from the blood cell samples. Library creation used the immunoSEQ multiplex PCR assay. A mixture of 60 forward primers for TCR Vbeta segments and 13 reverse primers for TCR Jbeta segments was used in the multiplex PCR. The CDR3 region of rearranged TCR beta genes was amplified from genomic DNA with a multiplex PCR assay. On the Illumina HiSeq System, the amplified TCR beta libraries were sequenced as 87-base-pair reads. As for how the authors treated the data: In a later analysis, 77 million or so unique TCR beta chains were counted across the 500 to 850 repertoires, and around 11 million of these chains were shared by at least two donors. Raw reads were error-corrected and collapsed into unique sequences with a nearest-neighbor algorithm that merged closely related sequences to remove PCR and sequencing errors. CDR3 sequences were aligned to IMGT reference sequences to assign V, D and J gene segments. For a sequence to be retained, a match of at least six nucleotides was required to both a V gene segment and a J gene segment. Rearrangements were classified as productive when the CDR3 lacked stop codons and remained in frame with V and J, and all other rearrangements were classified as non-productive. CDR3 was defined by IMGT convention, running from the second conserved V-encoded cysteine to the conserved J-encoded phenylalanine. The earlier analysis of a few hundred of the donors excluded any sequence lacking an unambiguous match to a single V gene segment. An earlier analysis of 500 to 700 of the donors classified V segments as functional when productive rearrangements were above 56.7% and as segregating when the standard deviation between donors was above 5%. To diagnose cytomegalovirus status from the catalog of TCR beta chain sequences, a statistical classification framework was built. V and J gene assignment, in a later analysis, came from comparing TCR nucleotide sequences with IMGT/GENE-DB human TR gene sequences. A later analysis assigned CDR3 sequences and most-parsimonious VDJ recombination scenarios with the TCRdist pipeline. In a later analysis, each TCR beta chain was defined by its CDR3 amino acid sequence together with its V-gene family, and reads without a unique V-gene family were excluded. A later analysis removed 600 or so highly shared, low-generation-probability nucleotide sequences to deal with suspected cross-contamination and a sequencing artifact. In a later analysis, a clonal expansion index was calculated for each public chain from normalized within-repertoire ranks of inferred template counts. In a later analysis, generation probabilities were computed with a VDJ recombination model fitted to out-of-frame rearrangements, and the resulting probabilities were checked against IGoR. Hypergeometric tests were used in a later analysis to score TCR-TCR, TCR-HLA and TCR-CMV co-occurrence, with a repertoire-size bias correction applied to the TCR pairs. False discovery rates were estimated in a later analysis by permuting HLA or CMV assignments 20 times. In a later analysis, co-occurring TCRs were grouped using DBSCAN, and TCRdist sequence similarity was added for clustering within HLA-allele-positive subsets. Co-occurrence clustering excluded repertoires with fewer than 30,000 or more than 120,000 public chains, plus five with anomalous nucleotide sharing. TCRdb stores this immuneACCESS table with in-frame sequences only. Part of the clones is absent; in the studies checked, under half of the shortfall reflects unresolved V genes, and no reason is known for the rest. The DNA was the basis for D and trimming; V, J and clone size are from that table. The sample's table covers about 130,000 clones. Jointly, the top ten make up roughly 2% of the sample.

The chain employs TRBV9 and TRBJ1-2; a tentative D call is TRBD1 (6 bases match). The sequencing sample was made of PBMCs. This clonotype was sampled from a woman aged 55-69 years in good health and CMV-seronegative. CDR3 region: CASSPSTGSLGGYTF. The DNA sequence is as follows: TGTGCCAGCAGTCCTTCTACAGGGTCCCTAGGGGGCTACACCTTC.